These 18 T cell receptor beta chains were sequenced from one sample in a study of blood T cell repertoires in COVID-19. Assay used: immunoSEQ multiplex PCR; TCRdb lists only in-frame clones, some missing. The sample has 450,000 to 500,000 clones, approximately 86% seen once. Sequenced material: PBMCs or T cells enriched from blood (not recorded which). These receptors all come from a woman aged 55-70 years who had recovered from COVID-19.

This rearrangement joins TRBV27 to TRBJ2-7; the match to TRBD1 covers 8 bases. The CDR3 loop spans 16 amino acids. Germline CDR1 and CDR2: MNHEY and SMNVEV (reference sequence). V was clipped by 5 bases and J by 0 bases; unmatched bases: 9. CDR3 coding DNA: TGTGCCAGCAGTCCCCGGACAGGGCCCTTCTCCTACGAGCAGTACTTC. This gives the protein CASSPRTGPFSYEQYF.

This rearrangement joins TRBV7-2 to TRBJ2-4, with 7 positions matching TRBD1. The CDR3 is 16 residues long. CDR1 is SGHTA and CDR2 is FQGNSA in the germline V gene. V shed 4 bases and J 0 bases; nucleotides not matched to a gene: 6. The CDR3 DNA is TGTGCCAGCAGCTCGGGACAGCTTCTAGCCAAAAACATTCAGTACTTC. Its translation is CASSSGQLLAKNIQYF.

The chain has TRBV6-2 or TRBV6-3 and TRBJ1-2, with a weak D call TRBD1 (6 bases). The CDR3 loop spans 13 amino acids. The V gene lost 4 bases and the J gene lost 3 bases, with 9 bases spanning the gap. CDR1 and CDR2 from the germline V gene are MNHEY and SVGEGT. The CDR3 region has the DNA TGTGCCAGCAGTTCTACAGGGTACTATGGCTACACCTTC. Residues: CASSSTGYYGYTF.

The chain combines TRBV6-5 with TRBJ1-4; a possible D gene is TRBD1 (6 bases). Trimming took 7 bases from V and 10 from J, leaving 10 bases between them. The CDR3 contains 11 residues. Germline V lookup: CDR1 MNHEY, CDR2 SVGAGI. The CDR3 reads CASTEGGKLFF. The CDR3 region has the DNA TGTGCCAGCACCGAAGGGGGAAAACTGTTTTTT.

The V call is TRBV7-2, the J call TRBJ1-4; no reliable D call. This CDR3 spans 13 amino acids. Germline V gene lookup returns CDR1 SGHTA and CDR2 FQGNSA. V was shortened by 2 bases and J by 5 bases, with 6 bases between the two germline ends. Written as DNA, the CDR3 is TGTGCCAGCAGCTTACGGAGGAATGAAAAACTGTTTTTT. Its translation: CASSLRRNEKLFF. Complete variable domain (other parts from reference TRBV7-2 and TRBJ1-4): GAGVSQSPSNKVTEKGKDVELRCDPISGHTALYWYRQSLGQGLEFLIYFQGNSAPDKSGLPSDRFSAERTGGSVSTLTIQRTQQEDSAVYLCASSLRRNEKLFFGSGTQLSVL.

This chain links TRBV7-9 with TRBJ1-1; D not certain. Per germline, CDR1 SEHNR and CDR2 FQNEAQ (reference sequence). The CDR3 is 17 residues long. Trimming took off 2 bases at V and 1 base at J, with 17 bases between the two ends. The CDR3 DNA reads TGTGCCAGCAGCTTAAAAGTCCCATTGAGGAGGAACACTGAAGCTTTCTTT. Translated, it gives CASSLKVPLRRNTEAFF. The full variable domain, in which reference TRBV7-9 and TRBJ1-1 provide the parts outside the CDR3, is DTGVSQNPRHKITKRGQNVTFRCDPISEHNRLYWYRQTLGQGPEFLTYFQNEAQLEKSRLLSDRFSAERPKGSFSTLEIQRTEQGDSAMYLCASSLKVPLRRNTEAFFGQGTRLTVV.

The chain joins TRBV10-2 to TRBJ1-1; the D gene is possibly TRBD1 (5 bases). The V gene lost 3 bases and the J gene lost 5 bases, with 13 bases spanning the gap. The CDR3 is 14 residues long. Germline assignment: CDR1 WSHSY and CDR2 SAAADI. The chain's CDR3 is CASSEEGGATEAFF. CDR3 nucleotides: TGCGCCAGCAGTGAAGAAGGAGGGGCAACTGAAGCTTTCTTT.

The V gene is TRBV6-6, the J gene TRBJ1-2; no firm D call. Germline V CDR1 and CDR2: MNHNY, SVGAGI (reference sequence). Trimming shortened V by 5 bases and J by 3 bases, and 25 bases separated the two germline ends. This CDR3 spans 18 amino acids. The CDR3 DNA sequence: TGTGCCAGCAGTGGATCCACTTCAAATCGGCCGGAGTACTATGGCTACACCTTC. It encodes CASSGSTSNRPEYYGYTF.

This clone was counted between two and nine times. This chain's CDR3 is CASSLGDYNEQFF. The CDR3 DNA is TGTGCCAGCAGCCTCGGGGACTACAATGAGCAGTTCTTC. The chain combines TRBV3-1 (or the pseudogene TRBV3-2) with TRBJ2-1, with TRBD2 as a possible D gene (5 bases). Germline V gene data show CDR1 as LGHDT and CDR2 as YNNKEL (reference sequence). The V gene lost 4 bases and the J gene lost 3 bases, with 7 bases spanning the gap. This CDR3 is 13 amino acids long.

The chain has TRBV6-5 and TRBJ1-5; 8 nucleotides align to TRBD1. V lost 6 bases to trimming and J lost 1 base; unmatched junction nucleotides: 2. The length of the CDR3 is 14 residues. Germline CDR1 reads MNHEY; CDR2 reads SVGAGI. Here the CDR3 DNA reads TGTGCCAGCAGGCGGACAGGGAGCAATCAGCCCCAGCATTTT. Protein product: CASRRTGSNQPQHF.

The V and J genes are TRBV9 and TRBJ2-1, with a weak D call TRBD2 (7 bases). The CDR3 totals 14 residues. V dropped 4 bases and J dropped 16 bases, with 24 bases sitting between them. CDR1 is SGDLS and CDR2 is YYNGEE in the germline V gene. The CDR3 nucleotides are TGTGCCAGCAGCCCCTTGGCGGGGGCGGACGGGGGATTCTTC. Protein: CASSPLAGADGGFF.

The rearrangement joins TRBV11-2 to TRBJ2-3; D unclear. Trimming pared 1 base from V and 1 base from J, leaving 6 bases between. Germline V lookup: CDR1 SGHAT, CDR2 FQNNGV. The CDR3 covers 14 residues. Here the CDR3 DNA reads TGTGCCAGCAGCTTAGGGTCAGGCACAGATACGCAGTATTTT. This sequence encodes CASSLGSGTDTQYF.

CDR3 loop: CASSHTAASGANVLTF. The CDR3 nucleotides read TGTGCCAGCTCACACACGGCGGCCTCTGGGGCCAACGTCCTGACTTTC. V and J are TRBV18 and TRBJ2-6; D gene ambiguous. Trimming left V 4 bases short and J 0 bases short, with 10 bases between. This CDR3 is built from 16 residues. Germline V CDR1 and CDR2: KGHSH, LQKENI.

The J gene is TRBJ2-5, the V gene TRBV25-1; TRBD1 might be the D (6 bases). The V end lost 4 bases, the J end lost 4 bases, and 13 bases lay between the germline ends. The germline V gene has CDR1 MGHDK and CDR2 SYGVNS. This CDR3 has 14 residues. CDR3 sequence (DNA): TGTGCCAGCAGTGTTTTCAGAGGGGGAGAGACCCAGTACTTC. Translating gives CASSVFRGGETQYF.

This rearrangement joins TRBV25-1 to TRBJ2-5, with 12 bases lining up with TRBD2. The CDR3 spans 13 residues. With 10 bases clipped from V and 3 bases from J, the junction kept 3 bases outside the gene matches. Germline CDR1 is MGHDK and CDR2 is SYGVNS. In DNA, the CDR3 is TGTGCCACCCGGACTAGCGGGGAAGAGACCCAGTACTTC. Translation: CATRTSGEETQYF.

This chain uses TRBV24-1 with TRBJ1-2; no clear D. Trimming removed 3 bases at V and 1 base at J, with 8 bases between. The CDR3 covers 14 residues. Germline V lookup: CDR1 KGHDR, CDR2 SFDVKD. CDR3 amino acids: CATSDGGINYGYTF. The CDR3 DNA follows: TGTGCCACCAGTGATGGCGGAATTAACTATGGCTACACCTTC.

The rearrangement joins TRBV5-1 to TRBJ2-3; perhaps TRBD1 as D (6 bases). Germline V gene sequence: CDR1 SGHRS, CDR2 YFSETQ. Between the trimmed V and J ends, which lost 0 bases and 7 bases, there was a span of 12 bases. This CDR3 comprises 14 residues. Here the CDR3 reads CASSLGVGTNTQYF. The DNA for the CDR3 is TGCGCCAGCAGCTTGGGGGTCGGGACAAATACGCAGTATTTT.

The table lists this clone with a few counts. Germline and junction disagree at one end, which may indicate a read error. The chain recombines TRBV29-1 with TRBJ1-2, with TRBD1 matching 9 bases. In germline, CDR1 is SQVTM, CDR2 ANQGSEA. The CDR3 sequence is 13 residues long. The CDR3 region is CSVIQGANHGYTF. CDR3 DNA sequence: TGCAGCGTTATACAGGGGGCTAACCATGGCTACACCTTC. The whole variable domain, remainder taken from reference TRBV29-1 and TRBJ1-2, is SAVISQKPSRDICQRGTSLTIQCQVDSQVTMMFWYRQQPGQSLTLIATANQGSEATYESGFVIDKFPISRPNLTFSTLTVSNMSPEDSSIYLCSVIQGANHGYTFGSGTRLTVV.